This record looks at one T cell receptor (beta chain) sequence and its context. Its cognate antigen is unknown. Graves' hyperthyroidism showing no ophthalmopathy progression within 18 months was considered stable. Participants, patients aged 18 to 65, had newly diagnosed hyperthyroidism with a duration under 2 months. This sample was included in a study of T cells in Graves' hyperthyroidism and ophthalmopathy. The CDR3 length is 15 residues. Trimming took 6 bases from V and 10 from J; bases not matched to a gene: 14. Germline CDR1 LGHNT, CDR2 FRNRAP. Amplified regions were TCR beta CDR3 sequences from RNA transcripts. A first-round RT-PCR of the TCR CDR3 used the HTBI primer set. TCRdb independently ran MiXCR on the multiplex PCR reads; one entry per CDR3 protein. The sample lists over 300,000 distinct CDR3 sequences, approximately 15% seen once, with 9.5% to 12% in the top ten. Study conclusions and caveats: Separation of ophthalmopathy from stable hyperthyroidism was achieved by a 13 V-J model. In the blood, most expanded thyroid clonotypes above 0.001 appeared as well.

V usage is TRBV12-5 and J usage is TRBJ1-4; 7 nucleotides align to TRBD1. The sample was blood. The TCR sequence derives from a woman in her sixties with Graves' hyperthyroidism. The CDR3 DNA reads TGTGCTAGTGGCCCCGAGGGGGCCAGCTTTGGAAAACTGTTTTTT. Encoded protein: CASGPEGASFGKLFF.